Sequencing of this T cell receptor (beta chain) was carried out in a study of cytomegalovirus exposure and HLA in healthy donors. Study-level results: Reports indicated that the classifier achieved high specificity and sensitivity in diagnosing cytomegalovirus status. There was a cluster of highly shared sequence variants that was likely a sequencing artifact.

With 60 Vbeta and 13 Jbeta primers, the PCR was carried out. TCRdb's copy holds only in-frame clones and misses some; the assay was immunoSEQ multiplex PCR. In the table there are about 130,000 clones, around 81% of which are singletons. Turning to this clone: What it recognizes is unknown.

Germline V gene data show CDR1 as MDHEN and CDR2 as SYDVKM. V lost 4 bases, J lost 6 bases, and 6 bases stayed unmatched. The CDR3 totals 14 residues. This clonotype originated in a female donor in good health and CMV-seronegative. The sample was PBMCs. The chain is built from TRBV28 and TRBJ1-5; TRBD1 aligns across 7 bases. The CDR3 sequence is CASSYTGVGQPQHF. CDR3 in DNA: TGTGCCAGCAGTTACACAGGGGTGGGTCAGCCCCAGCATTTT.